What follows are 5 T cell receptor beta chains derived from one specimen sequenced in a study of liver allograft versus peripheral blood T cells. In the study overall: Comparative analysis was performed on T cell receptor repertoires from transplanted livers and from recipients' peripheral blood.

Via MiXCR, TCRdb re-called the reads, giving one row per CDR3 protein. This table holds 5,500 to 7,000 distinct CDR3 sequences, around 16% found once. The receptors come from a human patient who had a liver transplant. Some of the T cells might come from the graft donor.

The chain combines TRBV7-3 with TRBJ2-1, with 7 bases fitting TRBD2. V trimming: 5 bases; J trimming: 3 bases; junction bases outside the gene matches: 7. The CDR3 spans 15 residues. From germline, CDR1 is SGHTA and CDR2 FQGTGA. CDR3 sequence (DNA): TGTGCCAGCAGCCTGGGAGGGGCTGACTACAATGAGCAGTTCTTC. It codes for CASSLGGADYNEQFF. Full variable domain (remainder filled in from reference TRBV7-3 and TRBJ2-1): GAGVSQTPSNKVTEKGKYVELRCDPISGHTALYWYRQSLGQGPEFLIYFQGTGAADDSGLPNDRFFAVRPEGSVSTLKIQRTERGDSAVYLCASSLGGADYNEQFFGPGTRLTVL.

This clonotype was picked up many times. This rearrangement joins TRBV6-1 to TRBJ2-5; TRBD2 agrees at 10 bases. The junction had 2 bases not matched to a gene; V was cut back by 1 base and J by 3 bases. The CDR3 spans 15 residues. The germline V gene encodes CDR1 MNHNS and CDR2 SASEGT. CDR3: CASSEGSGGKETQYF. CDR3 DNA sequence: TGTGCCAGCAGTGAAGGTAGCGGGGGGAAAGAGACCCAGTACTTC.

The rearrangement links TRBV20-1 to TRBJ2-1, with 11 bases fitting TRBD2. The length of the CDR3 is 13 residues. The trim removed 7 bases at V and 7 bases at J, leaving 6 bases unmatched. CDR1 DFQATT and CDR2 SNEGSKA come from the germline V gene (reference sequence). The CDR3 coding sequence is TGCAGTGTCCCTAGCGGGGGGCTGAATGAGCAGTTCTTC. This codes for CSVPSGGLNEQFF.

V usage is TRBV15 and J usage is TRBJ2-3, with D hard to call. This CDR3 region has 14 residues. Trimming stripped 5 bases from V and 2 bases from J, with 11 bases between. Germline lookup yields CDR1 LNHNV and CDR2 YYDKDF (reference sequence). The CDR3 protein is CATSAAILTDTQYF. CDR3 nucleotide sequence: TGTGCCACCAGCGCGGCTATTCTCACAGATACGCAGTATTTT.

This clonotype occurred many times. The chain is built from TRBV28 and TRBJ2-2; D gene uncertain. Germline CDR1 is MDHEN and CDR2 is SYDVKM. This CDR3 region has 15 residues. The V gene lost 6 bases and the J gene lost 1 base, with 12 bases spanning the gap. CDR3 bases: TGTGCCAGCAGCCCATGGGTTGAGAACACCGGGGAGCTGTTTTTT. This sequence encodes CASSPWVENTGELFF.